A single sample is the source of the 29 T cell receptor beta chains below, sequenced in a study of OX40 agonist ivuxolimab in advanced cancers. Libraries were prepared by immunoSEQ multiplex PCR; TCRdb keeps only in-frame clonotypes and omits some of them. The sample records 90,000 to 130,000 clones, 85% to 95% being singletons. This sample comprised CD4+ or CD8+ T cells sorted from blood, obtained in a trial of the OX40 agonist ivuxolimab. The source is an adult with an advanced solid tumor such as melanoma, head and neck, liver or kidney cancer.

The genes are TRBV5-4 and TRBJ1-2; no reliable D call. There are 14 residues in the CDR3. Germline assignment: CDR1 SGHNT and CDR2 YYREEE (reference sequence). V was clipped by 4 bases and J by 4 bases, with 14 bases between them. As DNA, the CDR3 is TGTGCCAGCAGCAAAGGCCAGGCCCCCTATGGCTACACCTTC. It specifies CASSKGQAPYGYTF.

CDR3 nucleotide sequence: TGTGCCAGCAGTGGGACCCAGGGGGCGAACACCGGGGAGCTGTTTTTT. Its translation: CASSGTQGANTGELFF. The J gene is TRBJ2-2, the V gene TRBV6-4; 7 bases match TRBD1. V was clipped by 4 bases and J by 0 bases; unmatched bases: 5. Germline-derived CDR1 and CDR2 are MRHNA and SNTAGT. CDR3 size: 16 residues.

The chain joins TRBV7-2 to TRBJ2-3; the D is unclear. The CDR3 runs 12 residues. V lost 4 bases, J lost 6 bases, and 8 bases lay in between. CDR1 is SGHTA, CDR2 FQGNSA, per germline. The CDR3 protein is CASSSRTDTQYF. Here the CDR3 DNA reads TGTGCCAGCAGCTCAAGAACGGATACGCAGTATTTT.

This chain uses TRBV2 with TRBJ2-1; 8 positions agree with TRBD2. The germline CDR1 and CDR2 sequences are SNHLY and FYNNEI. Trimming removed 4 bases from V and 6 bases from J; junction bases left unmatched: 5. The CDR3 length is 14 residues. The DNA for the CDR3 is TGTGCCAGCAGTGTTGATAGCGGGGTCAATGAGCAGTTCTTC. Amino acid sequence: CASSVDSGVNEQFF.

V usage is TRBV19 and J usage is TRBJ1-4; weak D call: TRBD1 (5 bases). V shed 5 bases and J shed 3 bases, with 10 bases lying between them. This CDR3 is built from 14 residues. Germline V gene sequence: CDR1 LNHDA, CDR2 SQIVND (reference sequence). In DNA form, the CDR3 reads TGTGCCAGTAGTGCAGGGATGGCTAATGAAAAACTGTTTTTT. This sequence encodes CASSAGMANEKLFF.

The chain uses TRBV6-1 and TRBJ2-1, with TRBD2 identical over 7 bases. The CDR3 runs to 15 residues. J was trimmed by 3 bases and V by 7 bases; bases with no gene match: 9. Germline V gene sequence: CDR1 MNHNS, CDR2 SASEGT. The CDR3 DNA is TGTGCCAGCACTAGTTTAGGGAGGGACTACAATGAGCAGTTCTTC. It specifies CASTSLGRDYNEQFF.

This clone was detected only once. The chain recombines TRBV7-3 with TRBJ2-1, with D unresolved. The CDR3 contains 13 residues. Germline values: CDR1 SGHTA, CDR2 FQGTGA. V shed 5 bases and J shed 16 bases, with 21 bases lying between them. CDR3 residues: CASSPNYHTRIFF. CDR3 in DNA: TGTGCCAGCAGCCCAAACTACCATACACGGATCTTCTTC. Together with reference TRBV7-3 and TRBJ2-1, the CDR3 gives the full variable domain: GAGVSQTPSNKVTEKGKYVELRCDPISGHTALYWYRQSLGQGPEFLIYFQGTGAADDSGLPNDRFFAVRPEGSVSTLKIQRTERGDSAVYLCASSPNYHTRIFFGPGTRLTVL.

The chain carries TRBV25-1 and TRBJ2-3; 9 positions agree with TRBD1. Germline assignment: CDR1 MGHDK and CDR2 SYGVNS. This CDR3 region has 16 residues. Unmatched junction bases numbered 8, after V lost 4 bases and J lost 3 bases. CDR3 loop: CASSGYRGRGTDTQYF. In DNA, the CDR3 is TGTGCCAGCAGTGGTTACAGGGGGCGCGGGACAGATACGCAGTATTTT. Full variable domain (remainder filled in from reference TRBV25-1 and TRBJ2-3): EADIYQTPRYLVIGTGKKITLECSQTMGHDKMYWYQQDPGMELHLIHYSYGVNSTEKGDLSSESTVSRIRTEHFPLTLESARPSHTSQYLCASSGYRGRGTDTQYFGPGTRLTVL.

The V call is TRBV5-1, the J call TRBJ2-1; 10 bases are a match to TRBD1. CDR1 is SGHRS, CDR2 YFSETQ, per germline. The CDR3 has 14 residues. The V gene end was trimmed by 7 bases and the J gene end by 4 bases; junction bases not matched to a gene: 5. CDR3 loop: CASFPGQGYNEQFF. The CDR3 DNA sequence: TGCGCCAGCTTTCCGGGACAGGGGTACAATGAGCAGTTCTTC.

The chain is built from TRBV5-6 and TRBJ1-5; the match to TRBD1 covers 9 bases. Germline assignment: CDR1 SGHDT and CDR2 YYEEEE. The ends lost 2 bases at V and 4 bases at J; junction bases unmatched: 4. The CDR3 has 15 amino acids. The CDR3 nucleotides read TGTGCCAGCAGCTTTGGGACAGGGCGAAATCAGCCCCAGCATTTT. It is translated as CASSFGTGRNQPQHF.

The CDR3 sequence: CASSPRGARGLGNEQFF. Written as DNA, the CDR3 is TGTGCCAGCAGCCCCCGAGGGGCGAGGGGGCTGGGAAATGAGCAGTTCTTC. This rearrangement joins TRBV7-6 to TRBJ2-1; 7 bases agree with TRBD1. V shed 5 bases and J 7 bases; nucleotides not matched to a gene: 17. This CDR3 comprises 17 residues. CDR1 SGHVS and CDR2 FNYEAQ come from the germline V gene. Complete variable domain (other parts from reference TRBV7-6 and TRBJ2-1): GAGVSQSPRYKVTKRGQDVALRCDPISGHVSLYWYRQALGQGPEFLTYFNYEAQQDKSGLPNDRFSAERPEGSISTLTIQRTEQRDSAMYRCASSPRGARGLGNEQFFGPGTRLTVL.

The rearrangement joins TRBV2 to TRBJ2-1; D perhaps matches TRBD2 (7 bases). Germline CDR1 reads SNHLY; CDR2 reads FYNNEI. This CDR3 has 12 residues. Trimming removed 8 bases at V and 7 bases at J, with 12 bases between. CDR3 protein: CASRGGGNEQFF. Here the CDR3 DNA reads TGTGCCAGCCGGGGAGGGGGTAATGAGCAGTTCTTC.

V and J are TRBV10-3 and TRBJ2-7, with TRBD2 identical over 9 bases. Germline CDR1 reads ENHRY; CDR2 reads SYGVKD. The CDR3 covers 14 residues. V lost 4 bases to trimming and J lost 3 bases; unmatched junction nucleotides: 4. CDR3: CAISVRTSDYEQYF. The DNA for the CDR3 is TGTGCCATCAGTGTAAGGACTAGCGACTACGAGCAGTACTTC.

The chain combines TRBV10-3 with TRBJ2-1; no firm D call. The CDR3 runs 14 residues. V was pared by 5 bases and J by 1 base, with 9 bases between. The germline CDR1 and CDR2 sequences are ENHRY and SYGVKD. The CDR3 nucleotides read TGTGCCATCAGTAGCGACCTATCCTACAATGAGCAGTTCTTC. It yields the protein CAISSDLSYNEQFF.

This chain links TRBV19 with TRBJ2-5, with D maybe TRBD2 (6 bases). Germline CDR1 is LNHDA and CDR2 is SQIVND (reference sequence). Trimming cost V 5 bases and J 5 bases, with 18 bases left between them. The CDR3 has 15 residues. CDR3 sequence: CASSSIGGSSETQYF. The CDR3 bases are TGTGCCAGTAGTTCCATCGGGGGTTCCTCCGAGACCCAGTACTTC. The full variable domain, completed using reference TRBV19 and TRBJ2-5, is DGGITQSPKYLFRKEGQNVTLSCEQNLNHDAMYWYRQDPGQGLRLIYYSQIVNDFQKGDIAEGYSVSREKKESFPLTVTSAQKNPTAFYLCASSSIGGSSETQYFGPGTRLLVL.

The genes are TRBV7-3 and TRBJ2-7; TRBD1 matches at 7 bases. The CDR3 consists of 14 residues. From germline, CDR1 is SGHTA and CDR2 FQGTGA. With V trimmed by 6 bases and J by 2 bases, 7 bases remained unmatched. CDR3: CASRPRTGTYEQYF. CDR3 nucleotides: TGTGCCAGCAGACCCCGGACAGGCACCTACGAGCAGTACTTC. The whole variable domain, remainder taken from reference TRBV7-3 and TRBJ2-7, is GAGVSQTPSNKVTEKGKYVELRCDPISGHTALYWYRQSLGQGPEFLIYFQGTGAADDSGLPNDRFFAVRPEGSVSTLKIQRTERGDSAVYLCASRPRTGTYEQYFGPGTRLTVT.

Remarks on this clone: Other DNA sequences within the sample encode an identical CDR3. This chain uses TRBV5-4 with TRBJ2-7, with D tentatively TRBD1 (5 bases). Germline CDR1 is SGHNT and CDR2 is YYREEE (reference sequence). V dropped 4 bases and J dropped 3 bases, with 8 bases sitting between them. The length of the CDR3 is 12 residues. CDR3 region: CASSRDSYEQYF. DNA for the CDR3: TGTGCCAGCAGCCGAGACAGCTACGAGCAGTACTTC.

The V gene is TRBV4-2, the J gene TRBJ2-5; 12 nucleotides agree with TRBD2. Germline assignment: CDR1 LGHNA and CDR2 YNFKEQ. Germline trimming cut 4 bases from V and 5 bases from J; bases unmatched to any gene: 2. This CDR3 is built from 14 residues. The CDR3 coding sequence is TGTGCCAGCAGCCCCGGACTAGCGGGGGAGACCCAGTACTTC. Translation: CASSPGLAGETQYF.

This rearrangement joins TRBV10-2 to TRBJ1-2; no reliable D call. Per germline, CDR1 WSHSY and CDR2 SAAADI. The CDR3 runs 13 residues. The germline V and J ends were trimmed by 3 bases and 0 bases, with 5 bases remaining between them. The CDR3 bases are TGCGCCAGCAGTGAAAATTCTAACTATGGCTACACCTTC. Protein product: CASSENSNYGYTF.

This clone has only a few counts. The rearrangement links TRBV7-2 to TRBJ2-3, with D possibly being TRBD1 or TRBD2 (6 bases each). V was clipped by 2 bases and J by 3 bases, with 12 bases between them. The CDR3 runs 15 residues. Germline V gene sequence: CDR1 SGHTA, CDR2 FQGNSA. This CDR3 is CASSLRGGKTDTQYF. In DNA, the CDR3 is TGTGCCAGCAGCTTAAGAGGGGGGAAAACAGATACGCAGTATTTT. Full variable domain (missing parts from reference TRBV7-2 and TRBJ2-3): GAGVSQSPSNKVTEKGKDVELRCDPISGHTALYWYRQSLGQGLEFLIYFQGNSAPDKSGLPSDRFSAERTGGSVSTLTIQRTQQEDSAVYLCASSLRGGKTDTQYFGPGTRLTVL.

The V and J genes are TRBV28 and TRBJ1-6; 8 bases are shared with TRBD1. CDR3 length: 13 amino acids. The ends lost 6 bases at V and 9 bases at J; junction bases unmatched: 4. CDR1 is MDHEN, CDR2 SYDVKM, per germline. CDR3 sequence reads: CASRSGGRSPLHF. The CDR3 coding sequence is TGTGCCAGCAGGTCAGGGGGCCGTTCACCCCTCCACTTT.

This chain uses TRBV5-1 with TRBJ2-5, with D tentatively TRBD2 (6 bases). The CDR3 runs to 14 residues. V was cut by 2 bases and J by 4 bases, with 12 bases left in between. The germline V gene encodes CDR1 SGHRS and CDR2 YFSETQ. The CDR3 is CASSLLGRGETQYF. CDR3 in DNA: TGCGCCAGCAGCTTACTGGGGCGGGGAGAGACCCAGTACTTC.

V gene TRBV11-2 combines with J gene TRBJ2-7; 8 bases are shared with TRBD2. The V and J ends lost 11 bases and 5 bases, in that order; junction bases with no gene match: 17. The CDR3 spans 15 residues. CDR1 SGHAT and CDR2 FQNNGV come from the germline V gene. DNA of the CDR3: TGTGCCGCCAGCAGACTCGGCGGGGGGATCGACGAGCAGTACTTC. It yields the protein CAASRLGGGIDEQYF.

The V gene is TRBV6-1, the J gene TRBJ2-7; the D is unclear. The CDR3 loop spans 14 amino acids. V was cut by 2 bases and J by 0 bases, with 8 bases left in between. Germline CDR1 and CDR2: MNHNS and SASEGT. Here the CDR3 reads CASSELSSSYEQYF. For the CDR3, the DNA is TGTGCCAGCAGTGAACTTTCCAGCTCCTACGAGCAGTACTTC.

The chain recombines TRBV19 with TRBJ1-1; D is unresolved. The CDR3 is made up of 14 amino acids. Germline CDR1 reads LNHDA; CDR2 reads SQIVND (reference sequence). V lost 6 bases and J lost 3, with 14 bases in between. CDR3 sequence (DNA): TGTGCCAGTAGCCTGCGGGCGGGCGACACTGAAGCTTTCTTT. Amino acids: CASSLRAGDTEAFF.

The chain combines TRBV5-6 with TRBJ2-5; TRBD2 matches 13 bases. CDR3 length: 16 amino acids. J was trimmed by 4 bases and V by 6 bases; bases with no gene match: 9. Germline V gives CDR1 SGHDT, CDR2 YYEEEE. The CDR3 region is CASNLRLAGGIETQYF. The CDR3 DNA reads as TGTGCCAGCAACCTTCGACTAGCGGGGGGTATAGAGACCCAGTACTTC.

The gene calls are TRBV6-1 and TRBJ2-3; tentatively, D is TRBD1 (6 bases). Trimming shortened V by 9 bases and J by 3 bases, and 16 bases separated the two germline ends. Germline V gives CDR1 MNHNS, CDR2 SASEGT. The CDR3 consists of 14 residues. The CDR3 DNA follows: TGTGCCAGTCACCGGGACATAGGTACAGATACGCAGTATTTT. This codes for CASHRDIGTDTQYF.

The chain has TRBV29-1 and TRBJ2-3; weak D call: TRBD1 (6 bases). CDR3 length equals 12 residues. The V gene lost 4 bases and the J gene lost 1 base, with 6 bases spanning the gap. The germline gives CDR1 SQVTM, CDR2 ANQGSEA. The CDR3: CSVAGGTDTQYF. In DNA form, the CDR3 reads TGCAGCGTTGCAGGGGGCACAGATACGCAGTATTTT.

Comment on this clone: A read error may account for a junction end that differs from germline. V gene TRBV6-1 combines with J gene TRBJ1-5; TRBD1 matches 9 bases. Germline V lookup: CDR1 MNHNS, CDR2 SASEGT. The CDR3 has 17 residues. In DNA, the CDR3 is TGTGCCAGCAGTGGCGACAGGGGGGGTTCGAGCAATCAGCCCCGGCATTTT. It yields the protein CASSGDRGGSSNQPRHF.